This note documents a single T cell receptor beta chain sequence. Its specificity is not known. This record comes from a study of early stage breast cancer tumors. Study-wide context: About 80% of the 16 invasive tumors were ER+, PR+ and HER2-.

Study-wide results and limits: Tumor and normal breast were distinguished via blood comparison in 14 of 16 patients. Commonly generated sequences made up most enriched TCRB sequences shared between patients.

Clones were read by immunoSEQ multiplex PCR, and TCRdb kept only the in-frame ones, dropping some. The sample shows around 4,500 clones, around 72% of them seen only once. Germline lookup yields CDR1 LNHNV and CDR2 YYDKDF (reference sequence). The V gene lost 0 bases and the J gene lost 0 bases, with 13 bases spanning the gap. The CDR3 covers 17 residues. The sample consisted of normal breast tissue next to the tumor. The chain uses TRBV15 and TRBJ2-3; weak D call: TRBD2 (6 bases). The TCR was taken from a person aged 60 to 70 with breast cancer. CDR3 amino acids: CATSRDLAGYSTDTQYF. As DNA, the CDR3 is TGTGCCACCAGCAGAGATCTGGCGGGATATAGCACAGATACGCAGTATTTT. The whole variable domain, remainder taken from reference TRBV15 and TRBJ2-3, is DAMVIQNPRYQVTQFGKPVTLSCSQTLNHNVMYWYQQKSSQAPKLLFHYYDKDFNNEADTPDNFQSRRPNTSFCFLDIRSPGLGDTAMYLCATSRDLAGYSTDTQYFGPGTRLTVL.